The 15 T cell receptor beta chains in this list originate from one sample, sequenced in a study of regulatory T cells in long-lasting Graves disease. In building TCR beta libraries, iRepertoire HTBI primers were used together with Arm-PCR of CDR3 regions. MiXCR, applied by TCRdb to the multiplex PCR reads, yields one record per CDR3 protein. The data show about 540,000 distinct CDR3 sequences, with roughly 13% seen just once and about 9.1% held by the top ten. Time point meaning: newly diagnosed GD, antithyroid drugs for less than 3 months. Extracted RNA from PBMCs served as the source of the TCR library. These data are also associated with another study on T cells in Graves' hyperthyroidism and ophthalmopathy.

Specimen: peripheral blood mononuclear cells (PBMCs), collected at new diagnosis, from a patient treated with antithyroid drugs. These receptors were taken from a man aged 25 to 40 with Graves disease.

There are many counts of this clonotype. This sequence joins TRBV7-9 and TRBJ2-3, with unresolved D. CDR3 length equals 16 residues. CDR1 is SEHNR and CDR2 is FQNEAQ in the germline V gene (reference sequence). The V end lost 1 base, the J end lost 6 bases, and 17 bases lay between the germline ends. CDR3 sequence: CASSLEVDTFGDTQYF. CDR3 bases: TGTGCCAGCAGCTTAGAGGTAGACACCTTCGGGGATACGCAGTATTTT.

This clonotype showed up many times. The chain carries TRBV7-2 and TRBJ1-6, with no clear D. Germline assignment: CDR1 SGHTA and CDR2 FQGNSA. CDR3 length: 14 residues. The V end lost 5 bases, the J end lost 6 bases, and 11 bases lay between the germline ends. For the CDR3, the DNA is TGTGCCAGCAGCACCGCGAAGTCTAATTCACCCCTCCACTTT. The encoded protein is CASSTAKSNSPLHF.

This clonotype was detected ten times or more. This chain joins TRBV5-1 and TRBJ2-7; D is possibly TRBD2 (6 bases). V was clipped by 4 bases and J by 0 bases, with 26 bases between them. CDR3 size: 19 residues. Germline V gene lookup returns CDR1 SGHRS and CDR2 YFSETQ. CDR3 residues: CASSRELVAYTTISYEQYF. CDR3 bases: TGCGCCAGCAGCCGGGAGCTGGTGGCTTACACTACCATCTCCTACGAGCAGTACTTC.

The chain links TRBV15 to TRBJ2-2; 9 bases are a match to TRBD2. J gave up 5 bases and V 6 bases, and 13 bases lay outside the gene matches. The CDR3 is 17 amino acids. CDR1 is LNHNV and CDR2 is YYDKDF in the germline V gene (reference sequence). The CDR3 sequence: CATRDLANSGRTGELFF. In nucleotides, the CDR3 is TGTGCCACCAGAGATTTGGCGAATAGCGGGAGAACCGGGGAGCTGTTTTTT.

This clonotype was seen ten or more times. The chain joins TRBV27 to TRBJ1-1, with TRBD1 as a possible D gene (5 bases). Per germline, CDR1 MNHEY and CDR2 SMNVEV (reference sequence). The V gene lost 5 bases and the J gene lost 2 bases, with 12 bases spanning the gap. This CDR3 contains 14 residues. The CDR3 bases are TGTGCCAGCAGTCCTCGGACACATAACACTGAAGCTTTCTTT. Residues: CASSPRTHNTEAFF.

This clonotype was seen many times. One end of the junction is discordant with germline, which a read error may explain. The gene calls are TRBV20-1 and TRBJ1-1; D is undetermined. In germline, CDR1 is DFQATT, CDR2 SNEGSKA (reference sequence). This CDR3 comprises 9 residues. The CDR3 here is CSARVPGLF. The DNA of the CDR3 is TGCAGTGCTAGAGTCCCGGGCCTCTTT.

This clonotype was observed many times. The chain couples TRBV7-9 to TRBJ1-4, with D possibly being TRBD1 (6 bases). Germline CDR1 and CDR2: SEHNR and FQNEAQ (reference sequence). The V end lost 5 bases, the J end lost 7 bases, and 14 bases lay between the germline ends. The CDR3 is 14 residues long. CDR3 residues: CASSILQGAEKLFF. In DNA, the CDR3 is TGTGCCAGCAGCATCTTACAGGGAGCTGAAAAACTGTTTTTT.

The V and J genes are TRBV27 and TRBJ2-7, with 9 bases lining up with TRBD1. Germline V gene lookup returns CDR1 MNHEY and CDR2 SMNVEV (reference sequence). The V segment lost 7 bases and the J segment 6 bases; nucleotides outside the gene matches: 19. This CDR3 is built from 17 residues. The CDR3 sequence: CASKETVGQGNVREQYF. CDR3 in DNA: TGTGCCAGCAAAGAGACAGTGGGACAGGGAAACGTACGCGAGCAGTACTTC.

This clonotype was seen only once. The chain joins TRBV4-1 to TRBJ1-6; D gene ambiguous. With 1 base removed from V and 4 bases from J, the gap between germline ends came to 5 bases. This CDR3 has 14 amino acids. Germline V gene data show CDR1 as MGHRA and CDR2 as YSYEKL. The CDR3 DNA sequence: TGCGCCAGCAGCCAAGGACTTTATAATTCACCCCTCCACTTT. Translation gives CASSQGLYNSPLHF.

This clonotype was seen many times. CDR3 region: CASSQGEAETQYF. CDR3 DNA: TGCGCCAGCAGCCAAGGAGAGGCCGAGACCCAGTACTTC. The chain employs TRBV4-1 and TRBJ2-5, with D unclear. This CDR3 has 13 residues. With 1 base removed from V and 5 bases from J, the gap between germline ends came to 8 bases. CDR1 is MGHRA, CDR2 YSYEKL, per germline.

This clonotype appeared once. The gene calls are TRBV19 and TRBJ1-2; 9 bases agree with TRBD1. Germline V gene sequence: CDR1 LNHDA, CDR2 SQIVND (reference sequence). The CDR3 runs to 14 residues. The V gene end was trimmed by 3 bases and the J gene end by 5 bases; junction bases not matched to a gene: 4. The CDR3 coding sequence is TGTGCCAGTAGTATCAGACAGGGGGAATATGGCTACACCTTC. This sequence encodes CASSIRQGEYGYTF.

Comments on this clonotype: A clone one base away is much larger, so this may be a read error. The chain links TRBV12-3 or TRBV12-4 to TRBJ2-4; a possible D gene is TRBD2 (6 bases). The CDR3 sequence is 15 residues long. With 6 bases removed from V and 13 bases from J, the gap between germline ends came to 25 bases. The CDR3 coding sequence is TGTGCCAGCAGCCAGTTTAGTAGCGGATGGGTTGAGCAGTACTTC. Its translation is CASSQFSSGWVEQYF.

A few counts support this clonotype. The chain joins TRBV24-1 to TRBJ2-3; no definite D call. Trimming left V 7 bases short and J 0 bases short, with 7 bases between. The CDR3 extends over 13 amino acids. Germline assignment: CDR1 KGHDR and CDR2 SFDVKD. CDR3 coding DNA: TGTGCCACCAGGTCAGTTAGCACAGATACGCAGTATTTT. Protein sequence: CATRSVSTDTQYF.

Worth noting for this clonotype: One base separates it from a far larger clone, so it is likely a read error. V gene TRBV7-2 combines with J gene TRBJ2-1; no firm D call. CDR1 and CDR2 (germline): SGHTA, FQGNSA. This CDR3 contains 13 residues. V was trimmed by 5 bases and J by 13 bases, leaving 18 bases between them. CDR3 sequence (DNA): TGTGCCAGCAGCATACATGGGGTCGAGACCCAGTTCTTC. This sequence encodes CASSIHGVETQFF.

This clonotype was counted a few times. The V and J genes are TRBV24-1 and TRBJ2-7; a weak D match, TRBD2 (7 bases). The CDR3 is 14 amino acids. V gave up 5 bases and J gave up 1 base, with 11 bases separating them. Germline assignment: CDR1 KGHDR and CDR2 SFDVKD. This CDR3 is CATSVGGASYEQYF. CDR3 in DNA: TGTGCCACCAGTGTAGGGGGGGCTTCCTACGAGCAGTACTTC.